Below, 30 T cell receptor beta chains from the same sample are listed, as sequenced in a study of shared clonotypes between healthy human individuals. Selected positively for CCR7 and CD45RO-negative, naive CD8 cells excluded terminally differentiated effector memory CD45RA+ cells. The table came from immunoSEQ multiplex PCR; TCRdb's copy has only in-frame clones and leaves some out. Among roughly 2.1 million clones listed, under 95% were seen once. Material: naive CD8+ T cells from PBMCs. These receptors came from a man between 18 and 29 years old in good health. Some clones in this sample may be carry-over from other donors' samples.

The chain combines TRBV27 with TRBJ2-1; the match to TRBD2 covers 9 bases. V shed 7 bases and J 11 bases; nucleotides not matched to a gene: 12. The CDR3 totals 14 residues. Germline V lookup: CDR1 MNHEY, CDR2 SMNVEV (reference sequence). Written as DNA, the CDR3 is TGTGCCAGCACCCTCGGCGGGGGGGTTAGTCAGCAGTTCTTC. Protein: CASTLGGGVSQQFF.

The chain links TRBV6-5 to TRBJ2-2; D unresolved. Trimming stripped 4 bases from V and 4 bases from J, with 4 bases between. Germline CDR1 reads MNHEY; CDR2 reads SVGAGI. The CDR3 is made up of 12 amino acids. In DNA form, the CDR3 reads TGTGCCAGCAGTTTCGGCACCGGGGAGCTGTTTTTT. It is translated as CASSFGTGELFF.

The V call is TRBV18, the J call TRBJ2-5; D remains unclear. CDR3 length equals 15 residues. Trimming cost V 2 bases and J 1 base, with 11 bases left between them. Germline V gene sequence: CDR1 KGHSH, CDR2 LQKENI. CDR3 region: CASSPGSKAQETQYF. In nucleotides, the CDR3 is TGTGCCAGCTCACCAGGCAGCAAGGCCCAAGAGACCCAGTACTTC.

V and J are TRBV7-9 and TRBJ1-6, with D hard to call. The V end lost 5 bases, the J end lost 2 bases, and 7 bases lay between the germline ends. CDR1 is SEHNR and CDR2 is FQNEAQ in the germline V gene (reference sequence). There are 14 residues in the CDR3. As DNA, the CDR3 is TGTGCCAGCAGCGACTCGCCCTATAATTCACCCCTCCACTTT. Amino acids: CASSDSPYNSPLHF.

The sample holds one count of this clone. The chain uses TRBV5-5 and TRBJ1-1; no clear D. Germline values: CDR1 SGHKS, CDR2 YYEKEE (reference sequence). The CDR3 contains 15 residues. Trimming pared 0 bases from V and 4 bases from J, leaving 13 bases between. The CDR3 bases are TGTGCCAGCAGCTTGGGTTACCCCGCAGTCACTGAAGCTTTCTTT. Its protein is CASSLGYPAVTEAFF.

The chain carries TRBV6-5 and TRBJ1-3; D is perhaps TRBD1 (6 bases). Germline-derived CDR1 and CDR2 are MNHEY and SVGAGI. V shed 2 bases and J shed 4 bases, with 12 bases lying between them. CDR3 length: 15 residues. As DNA, the CDR3 is TGTGCCAGCAGTTACCAGGGACAAGCCGGAAACACCATATATTTT. It yields the protein CASSYQGQAGNTIYF.

The V and J genes are TRBV19 and TRBJ2-7, with D perhaps TRBD2 (6 bases). Trimming pared 9 bases from V and 4 bases from J, leaving 25 bases between. This CDR3 spans 16 amino acids. Germline V gene lookup returns CDR1 LNHDA and CDR2 SQIVND (reference sequence). DNA of the CDR3: TGTGCCAGCACACCACACCCCGGGAGAGGAAGATACGAGCAGTACTTC. Its protein product is CASTPHPGRGRYEQYF.

The chain uses TRBV4-3 and TRBJ2-7, with 9 bases identical to TRBD2. The CDR3 length is 15 residues. J gave up 6 bases and V 1 base, and 7 bases lay outside the gene matches. CDR1 is LGHNA, CDR2 YSLEER, per germline. The CDR3 is CASSQGGSGSFEQYF. CDR3 nucleotides: TGCGCCAGCAGCCAAGGGGGTAGCGGGAGTTTCGAGCAGTACTTC.

The rearrangement joins TRBV18 to TRBJ2-1, with TRBD1 matching 7 bases. Germline V gene lookup returns CDR1 KGHSH and CDR2 LQKENI. The CDR3 is made up of 15 amino acids. Trimming removed 6 bases from V and 3 bases from J; junction bases left unmatched: 8. DNA of the CDR3: TGTGCCAGCTCTCACGGACAGGAGAGCTACAATGAGCAGTTCTTC. This codes for CASSHGQESYNEQFF. Drawing the rest from reference TRBV18 and TRBJ2-1, the complete variable domain is NAGVMQNPRHLVRRRGQEARLRCSPMKGHSHVYWYRQLPEEGLKFMVYLQKENIIDESGMPKERFSAEFPKEGPSILRIQQVVRGDSAAYFCASSHGQESYNEQFFGPGTRLTVL.

This clone was picked up a small number of times. J is TRBJ1-1 and V is TRBV5-6; tentatively, D is TRBD1 (5 bases). With 2 bases removed from V and 5 bases from J, the gap between germline ends came to 10 bases. Germline CDR1 and CDR2: SGHDT and YYEEEE. The CDR3 has 13 residues. The CDR3 spells CASSLGEGTEAFF. CDR3 nucleotides: TGTGCCAGCAGCTTAGGGGAGGGGACTGAAGCTTTCTTT.

The chain couples TRBV19 to TRBJ1-2, with D hard to call. V was trimmed by 1 base and J by 8 bases, leaving 14 bases between them. The CDR3 length is 14 residues. Germline assignment: CDR1 LNHDA and CDR2 SQIVND (reference sequence). CDR3 in DNA: TGTGCCAGTAGTATAGTTTTGGTAGATAACGGCTACACCTTC. Residues: CASSIVLVDNGYTF.

The chain couples TRBV14 to TRBJ1-1; D is perhaps TRBD1 (6 bases). Trimming removed 1 base at V and 6 bases at J, with 12 bases between. The CDR3 spans 14 residues. The germline V gene has CDR1 SGHDN and CDR2 FVKESK. CDR3 loop: CASSQGLRGAEAFF. The CDR3 DNA follows: TGTGCCAGCAGCCAAGGCCTGAGGGGGGCTGAAGCTTTCTTT. Variable domain in full (rest from reference TRBV14 and TRBJ1-1): EAGVTQFPSHSVIEKGQTVTLRCDPISGHDNLYWYRRVMGKEIKFLLHFVKESKQDESGMPNNRFLAERTGGTYSTLKVQPAELEDSGVYFCASSQGLRGAEAFFGQGTRLTVV.

This clone was observed a single time. The identical CDR3 is also encoded by other nucleotide sequences in the sample. The chain is built from TRBV5-6 and TRBJ2-7; no definite D call. Germline V gene lookup returns CDR1 SGHDT and CDR2 YYEEEE. The CDR3 sequence is 13 residues long. V was trimmed by 1 base and J by 0 bases, leaving 5 bases between them. This CDR3 is CASSLSNSYEQYF. Here the CDR3 DNA reads TGTGCCAGCAGCTTGAGTAACTCCTACGAGCAGTACTTC.

V is TRBV9 and J is TRBJ1-2; D remains unclear. V lost 3 bases, J lost 5 bases, and 17 bases lay in between. CDR1 is SGDLS, CDR2 YYNGEE, per germline. This CDR3 is 15 amino acids long. CDR3 DNA sequence: TGTGCCAGCAGCGCAAACGACCGACCCCAATATGGCTACACCTTC. It yields the protein CASSANDRPQYGYTF.

This clone was recorded a few times. A much larger clone lies one base from this, so it may be a read error. Other DNA variants within this sample encode the same CDR3. J is TRBJ1-1 and V is TRBV9; D gene ambiguous. V was pared by 0 bases and J by 1 base, with 4 bases between. Germline V gene lookup returns CDR1 SGDLS and CDR2 YYNGEE. This CDR3 has 13 amino acids. The CDR3, as DNA: TGTGCCAGCAGCGTAGAAGGGAACACTGAAGCTTTCTTT. Translation gives CASSVEGNTEAFF. Full variable domain (remainder filled in from reference TRBV9 and TRBJ1-1): DSGVTQTPKHLITATGQRVTLRCSPRSGDLSVYWYQQSLDQGLQFLIQYYNGEERAKGNILERFSAQQFPDLHSELNLSSLELGDSALYFCASSVEGNTEAFFGQGTRLTVV.

The J gene is TRBJ2-1, the V gene TRBV4-1; 8 bases line up with TRBD2. Germline V lookup: CDR1 MGHRA, CDR2 YSYEKL. The CDR3 length is 16 residues. With V trimmed by 0 bases and J by 3 bases, 4 bases remained unmatched. CDR3 DNA: TGCGCCAGCAGCCAAGATCTAAGCGGGAGCTACAATGAGCAGTTCTTC. Translated: CASSQDLSGSYNEQFF.

J is TRBJ1-1 and V is TRBV28; perhaps TRBD1 as D (6 bases). The V gene's germline CDR1 is MDHEN and CDR2 SYDVKM. The CDR3 sequence is 14 residues long. Trimming cost V 6 bases and J 1 base, with 12 bases left between them. The CDR3 protein is CASRGGRWNTEAFF. The CDR3 bases are TGTGCCAGCAGAGGGGGACGGTGGAACACTGAAGCTTTCTTT.

The chain recombines TRBV6-6 with TRBJ2-3, with D perhaps TRBD1 or TRBD2 (5 bases each). The CDR3 runs 16 residues. The V gene lost 1 base and the J gene lost 2 bases, with 13 bases spanning the gap. CDR1 and CDR2 from the germline V gene are MNHNY and SVGAGI (reference sequence). CDR3 amino acids: CASSYWDHLNTDTQYF. CDR3 bases: TGTGCCAGCAGTTACTGGGACCACCTCAACACAGATACGCAGTATTTT.

This chain joins TRBV7-3 and TRBJ1-5; D ambiguous. There are 14 residues in the CDR3. V was clipped by 3 bases and J by 0 bases, with 6 bases between them. In germline, CDR1 is SGHTA, CDR2 FQGTGA. CDR3 residues: CASSLGNSNQPQHF. The CDR3 nucleotides read TGTGCCAGCAGCTTGGGCAATAGCAATCAGCCCCAGCATTTT.

V and J are TRBV7-3 and TRBJ2-1; 11 nucleotides match TRBD2. The CDR3 runs 16 residues. Per the germline V gene, CDR1 is SGHTA and CDR2 is FQGTGA. J was trimmed by 6 bases and V by 5 bases; bases with no gene match: 9. CDR3 nucleotide sequence: TGTGCCAGCAGCCCGTTTAGCGGGAGGGCCTCCAATGAGCAGTTCTTC. Amino acids: CASSPFSGRASNEQFF.

CDR3 DNA sequence: TGTGCCAGCAGTTTATCCAGCGGGAGAATCTCCGGGACCCAGTACTTC. Residues: CASSLSSGRISGTQYF. The rearrangement links TRBV27 to TRBJ2-5, with TRBD2 matching over 8 bases. This CDR3 has 16 amino acids. V dropped 0 bases and J dropped 7; count of bases not matched to a gene: 10. Germline loops: CDR1 MNHEY, CDR2 SMNVEV (reference sequence).

This clone is a singleton in its sample. The V and J genes are TRBV2 and TRBJ2-1; 10 bases map to TRBD2. The CDR3 loop spans 14 amino acids. With V trimmed by 7 bases and J by 6 bases, 6 bases remained unmatched. Germline values: CDR1 SNHLY, CDR2 FYNNEI. The CDR3 reads CASTTSGKANEQFF. CDR3 nucleotides: TGTGCCAGCACCACTAGCGGGAAAGCCAATGAGCAGTTCTTC. The variable domain in full, with the rest retrieved from reference TRBV2 and TRBJ2-1, is EPEVTQTPSHQVTQMGQEVILRCVPISNHLYFYWYRQILGQKVEFLVSFYNNEISEKSEIFDDQFSVERPDGSNFTLKIRSTKLEDSAMYFCASTTSGKANEQFFGPGTRLTVL.

The V call is TRBV20-1, the J call TRBJ2-7; D gene unclear. Trimming took 5 bases from V and 5 from J, leaving 4 bases between them. The CDR3 extends over 9 amino acids. The germline V gene encodes CDR1 DFQATT and CDR2 SNEGSKA (reference sequence). CDR3 amino acids: CSAPHEQYF. CDR3 sequence (DNA): TGCAGTGCTCCACACGAGCAGTACTTC.

The V call is TRBV5-1, the J call TRBJ2-1; TRBD2 might be the D (5 bases). V was trimmed by 1 base and J by 8 bases, leaving 10 bases between them. Germline assignment: CDR1 SGHRS and CDR2 YFSETQ. The CDR3 has 13 residues. CDR3 sequence: CASSLFRGDEQFF. The CDR3 DNA is TGCGCCAGCAGCTTGTTTCGGGGAGATGAGCAGTTCTTC.

As DNA, the CDR3 is TGTGCCAGCAACGCTCGGAACGATGAAAAACTGTTTTTT. This translates into CASNARNDEKLFF. The chain joins TRBV27 to TRBJ1-4; no clear D. V lost 7 bases to trimming and J lost 6 bases, with 12 bases between them. CDR1 and CDR2 (germline): MNHEY, SMNVEV (reference sequence). This CDR3 contains 13 residues. Full variable domain (missing parts from reference TRBV27 and TRBJ1-4): EAQVTQNPRYLITVTGKKLTVTCSQNMNHEYMSWYRQDPGLGLRQIYYSMNVEVTDKGDVPEGYKVSRKEKRNFPLILESPSPNQTSLYFCASNARNDEKLFFGSGTQLSVL.

V usage is TRBV7-9 and J usage is TRBJ1-2, with D possibly being TRBD1 (5 bases). Per germline, CDR1 SEHNR and CDR2 FQNEAQ (reference sequence). Deletions cut 1 base from V and 4 bases from J, with 16 bases between. The CDR3 totals 16 residues. CDR3: CASSLDLGPPSYGYTF. The CDR3 DNA reads as TGTGCCAGCAGCTTAGATCTGGGACCGCCGAGCTATGGCTACACCTTC.

The chain has TRBV7-2 and TRBJ1-3, with D uncertain. Trimming removed 5 bases from V and 0 bases from J, with 8 bases in between. CDR1 and CDR2 from the germline V gene are SGHTA and FQGNSA. This CDR3 has 14 amino acids. The chain's CDR3 is CASSLHSSGNTIYF. As DNA, the CDR3 is TGTGCCAGCAGCCTTCACAGCTCTGGAAACACCATATATTTT.

The chain carries TRBV28 and TRBJ2-7, with D perhaps given as TRBD1 or TRBD2 (6 bases each). CDR1 and CDR2 (germline): MDHEN, SYDVKM. The CDR3 loop spans 13 amino acids. Trimming removed 2 bases from V and 5 bases from J, with 10 bases in between. CDR3 residues: CASSLTGADEQYF. The DNA of the CDR3 is TGTGCCAGCAGTTTAACGGGGGCGGACGAGCAGTACTTC. The variable domain in full, completed from reference TRBV28 and TRBJ2-7, reads DVKVTQSSRYLVKRTGEKVFLECVQDMDHENMFWYRQDPGLGLRLIYFSYDVKMKEKGDIPEGYSVSREKKERFSLILESASTNQTSMYLCASSLTGADEQYFGPGTRLTVT.

The chain recombines TRBV30 with TRBJ2-2, with D uncertain. This CDR3 has 11 amino acids. Germline CDR1 reads GTSNPN; CDR2 reads SVGIG (reference sequence). The V end lost 4 bases, the J end lost 6 bases, and 6 bases lay between the germline ends. The DNA for the CDR3 is TGTGCCTGGAAAGGCCCCGGGGAGCTGTTTTTT. Encoded protein: CAWKGPGELFF.

The genes are TRBV5-3 and TRBJ2-6, with D perhaps TRBD1 or TRBD2 (6 bases each). TRBV5-3 is labeled an ORF, and its function is uncertain. V lost 1 base and J 3 bases, leaving 17 bases between the germline ends. The CDR3 runs to 18 residues. CDR3 in amino acids: CARSLWDFRGSGANVLTF. The CDR3 region has the DNA TGTGCCAGAAGCTTGTGGGACTTCAGGGGAAGTGGGGCCAACGTCCTGACTTTC.